The T cell receptor (beta chain) under discussion was sequenced for a study of tumor-infiltrating lymphocytes in primary liver carcinoma. Synthesis of TCR beta cDNA was carried out from about 0.55 ug total RNA with a constant-region primer. Three nested multiplex PCR rounds, a slightly modified ARM-PCR method, built the TCR beta libraries. In the first two PCR rounds, TRBV1-TRBV30 forward primers were paired with a C-beta reverse primer, and each round lasted around 10 cycles. Via MiXCR, TCRdb re-called the multiplex PCR reads, giving one row per CDR3 protein. The sample has approximately 110,000 distinct CDR3 sequences, 65% seen once; the top ten hold 7% to 10%. CDR1 is MNHEY, CDR2 SVGAGI, per germline. CDR3 size: 14 residues. About this clonotype itself: A read error may produce the germline difference seen at one junction end.

For each extraction, RNA and DNA were obtained together from around 20-30 mg of unsorted bulk tissue. The clonotype comes from a woman in her sixties or seventies with primary liver carcinoma and hepatitis B virus infection. The chain carries TRBV6-5 and TRBJ2-1; D possibly corresponds to TRBD2 (7 bases). The sequenced sample consisted of liver tumor tissue from sampling region 1. The subset: tumor region T1, superior pole. This CDR3 is CASRGGASYIEQFF. In nucleotides, the CDR3 is TGTGCCAGTCGAGGGGGGGCCTCCTACATTGAGCAGTTCTTC.